These 25 T cell receptor beta chains were sequenced from one sample in a study of vaccination and CD4 T cells after COVID-19. Their antigens are not known. At the Johns Hopkins FTIC core, DNA taken from cultured CD4+ T cells was sequenced by way of the Oncomine TCR Beta short-read assay. TCRdb reprocessed the PCR reads with MiXCR, giving one entry per CDR3 protein. In the table there are about 7,100 distinct CDR3 sequences, roughly 67% of which are singletons. Treatment reported: approximately 9-day PBMC culture with coronavirus spike peptide pools or control peptides (ViraFEST assay). The sample taken for sequencing was CD4+ T cells from blood, cultured in vitro. These receptor sequences come from a human donor who had recovered from COVID-19.

V usage is TRBV20-1 and J usage is TRBJ2-3, with TRBD1 as a possible D gene (5 bases). Germline V lookup: CDR1 DFQATT, CDR2 SNEGSKA (reference sequence). The CDR3 loop spans 15 amino acids. Trimming took 0 bases from V and 0 from J, leaving 10 bases between them. The CDR3 spells CSARDRTGSTDTQYF. The CDR3, as DNA: TGCAGTGCTAGAGATCGCACAGGTAGCACAGATACGCAGTATTTT.

This clonotype was picked up one time. The gene calls are TRBV7-2 and TRBJ2-1, with 14 bases fitting TRBD2. J was trimmed by 9 bases and V by 6 bases; bases with no gene match: 4. Germline V gene sequence: CDR1 SGHTA, CDR2 FQGNSA. The CDR3 consists of 14 residues. The CDR3 sequence is CASRRTSGRPEQFF. The CDR3 DNA follows: TGTGCCAGCAGAAGGACTAGCGGGAGGCCTGAGCAGTTCTTC.

This rearrangement joins TRBV20-1 to TRBJ1-2, with D unclear. The ends were cut back, 1 base at V and 3 bases at J, with 12 bases in the middle. The germline V gene has CDR1 DFQATT and CDR2 SNEGSKA (reference sequence). This CDR3 has 14 residues. CDR3 nucleotide sequence: TGCAGTGCTAGAGGCCCCCGTGGGGACTATGGCTACACCTTC. Translation: CSARGPRGDYGYTF.

J is TRBJ1-1 and V is TRBV11-2, with 7 bases matching TRBD1. The CDR3 consists of 14 residues. From germline, CDR1 is SGHAT and CDR2 FQNNGV. After removal of 3 bases from V and 11 bases from J, the junction contained 12 bases not matched to a gene. The CDR3 protein is CASSFLPGQMEAFF. CDR3 sequence (DNA): TGTGCCAGCAGCTTCCTCCCGGGACAGATGGAGGCTTTCTTT.

This chain connects TRBV5-4 to TRBJ2-7; 12 bases are a match to TRBD2. This CDR3 contains 15 residues. In germline, CDR1 is SGHNT, CDR2 YYREEE (reference sequence). Trimming at V came to 4 bases and at J to 6 bases, leaving 8 bases not matched to a gene. Written as DNA, the CDR3 is TGTGCCAGCAGCCTAGCGGGGGGGCAAAGGACCGAGCAGTACTTC. Translating gives CASSLAGGQRTEQYF.

The chain combines TRBV2 with TRBJ1-1; 8 nucleotides agree with TRBD1. Unmatched junction bases numbered 15, after V lost 4 bases and J lost 11 bases. The CDR3 is 15 amino acids. The germline gives CDR1 SNHLY, CDR2 FYNNEI. The CDR3 loop reads CASSVETGAGVWAFF. The CDR3 DNA reads TGTGCCAGCAGTGTCGAGACAGGGGCAGGGGTGTGGGCTTTCTTT.

This clonotype was seen a handful of times. The gene calls are TRBV20-1 and TRBJ2-2; 8 nucleotides match TRBD2. The CDR3 sequence is 12 residues long. The germline CDR1 and CDR2 sequences are DFQATT and SNEGSKA (reference sequence). With 5 bases clipped from V and 6 bases from J, the junction kept 2 bases outside the gene matches. CDR3 in DNA: TGCAGTGCTTCGGGGGGGGCCGGGGAGCTGTTTTTT. It codes for CSASGGAGELFF.

This clonotype was observed a few times. The gene calls are TRBV7-6 and TRBJ1-3; no firm D call. The CDR3 has 17 residues. V shed 1 base and J shed 0 bases, with 13 bases lying between them. CDR1 and CDR2 (germline): SGHVS, FNYEAQ. CDR3 sequence reads: CASSLGAWDGSGNTIYF. In DNA, the CDR3 is TGTGCCAGCAGCTTAGGGGCTTGGGATGGCTCTGGAAACACCATATATTTT.

V and J are TRBV19 and TRBJ2-5, with no clear D. V dropped 9 bases and J dropped 5 bases, with 19 bases sitting between them. This CDR3 has 14 residues. Germline values: CDR1 LNHDA, CDR2 SQIVND (reference sequence). CDR3 nucleotide sequence: TGTGCCAGAGACCGGCTACCTGTTTTCGAGACCCAGTACTTC. Translating gives CARDRLPVFETQYF.

V gene TRBV10-1 combines with J gene TRBJ1-1; D remains ambiguous. CDR1 is WNHNN, CDR2 SYGVQD, per germline (reference sequence). V lost 8 bases to trimming and J lost 0 bases, with 16 bases between them. The CDR3 spans 15 residues. CDR3 amino acids: CASSWTLALNTEAFF. The CDR3 DNA sequence: TGCGCCAGCTCATGGACCCTGGCACTGAACACTGAAGCTTTCTTT.

The J gene is TRBJ2-7, the V gene TRBV20-1; 7 nucleotides line up with TRBD2. This CDR3 spans 14 amino acids. Germline V gene sequence: CDR1 DFQATT, CDR2 SNEGSKA (reference sequence). V trimming: 0 bases; J trimming: 0 bases; junction bases outside the gene matches: 2. The CDR3 spells CSAREAGRSYEQYF. The CDR3 bases are TGCAGTGCTAGAGAAGCGGGGCGCTCCTACGAGCAGTACTTC.

This clonotype appeared once. The V gene is TRBV6-1, the J gene TRBJ2-7, with TRBD1 matching over 9 bases. CDR1 is MNHNS, CDR2 SASEGT, per germline. The trim removed 2 bases at V and 1 base at J, leaving 3 bases unmatched. This CDR3 contains 15 residues. This chain's CDR3 is CASSEKGTGSYEQYF. In nucleotides, the CDR3 is TGTGCCAGCAGTGAAAAAGGGACAGGGTCCTACGAGCAGTACTTC.

The genes are TRBV20-1 and TRBJ1-1; D gene uncertain. Germline V lookup: CDR1 DFQATT, CDR2 SNEGSKA (reference sequence). Trimming took off 8 bases at V and 0 bases at J, with 10 bases between the two ends. The CDR3 length is 12 residues. The CDR3 sequence is CSHLRMNTEAFF. CDR3 nucleotide sequence: TGCAGTCACCTAAGGATGAACACTGAAGCTTTCTTT.

The V gene is TRBV6-5, the J gene TRBJ2-7; possibly TRBD2 for D (5 bases). Trimming removed 4 bases at V and 0 bases at J, with 10 bases between. This CDR3 has 14 residues. Germline CDR1 is MNHEY and CDR2 is SVGAGI. CDR3 DNA: TGTGCCAGCAGTTCGGACTGGGGCTCCTACGAGCAGTACTTC. This encodes CASSSDWGSYEQYF.

This rearrangement joins TRBV20-1 to TRBJ2-6; the D gene is possibly TRBD2 (5 bases). The CDR3 is 14 residues long. Germline V gene data show CDR1 as DFQATT and CDR2 as SNEGSKA (reference sequence). Trimming cost V 6 bases and J 2 bases, with 11 bases left between them. In nucleotides, the CDR3 is TGCAGTGCGGAGGACGAGACTGGGGCCAACGTCCTGACTTTC. Protein sequence: CSAEDETGANVLTF.

The chain couples TRBV9 to TRBJ2-3, with a weak D call TRBD2 (5 bases). V dropped 3 bases and J dropped 4 bases, with 15 bases sitting between them. Germline lookup yields CDR1 SGDLS and CDR2 YYNGEE. The CDR3 extends over 15 amino acids. CDR3 amino acids: CASSAYLAGADTQYF. The CDR3 bases are TGTGCCAGCAGCGCGTACCTCGCGGGTGCAGATACGCAGTATTTT.

The genes are TRBV20-1 and TRBJ2-7; 9 bases match TRBD2. This CDR3 is 17 amino acids long. From germline, CDR1 is DFQATT and CDR2 SNEGSKA (reference sequence). Trimming at V came to 1 base and at J to 4 bases, leaving 14 bases not matched to a gene. The CDR3, as DNA: TGCAGTGCTAGAGTAATCGTGGGCGGGGGGGCATCTTACGAGCAGTACTTC. This encodes CSARVIVGGGASYEQYF.

The chain is built from TRBV27 and TRBJ2-7; no definite D call. CDR1 and CDR2 (germline): MNHEY, SMNVEV (reference sequence). The germline V and J ends were trimmed by 0 bases and 0 bases, with 3 bases remaining between them. The CDR3 length is 13 residues. CDR3 in DNA: TGTGCCAGCAGTTTATCGGGCTCCTACGAGCAGTACTTC. Its protein product is CASSLSGSYEQYF.

The V and J genes are TRBV27 and TRBJ2-2; 7 bases line up with TRBD2. V was clipped by 2 bases and J by 1 base; unmatched bases: 4. Germline CDR1 is MNHEY and CDR2 is SMNVEV (reference sequence). The CDR3 runs to 16 residues. As DNA, the CDR3 is TGTGCCAGCAGTTTAAGTTCGGGGGGGAACACCGGGGAGCTGTTTTTT. Its translation: CASSLSSGGNTGELFF.

The CDR3 protein is CSARSAAGNTIYF. CDR3 DNA sequence: TGCAGTGCTAGATCGGCAGCTGGAAACACCATATATTTT. The genes are TRBV20-1 and TRBJ1-3; D gene ambiguous. V lost 2 bases and J 2 bases, leaving 7 bases between the germline ends. CDR1 is DFQATT, CDR2 SNEGSKA, per germline (reference sequence). The CDR3 extends over 13 amino acids.

A few counts support this clonotype. The chain uses TRBV6-5 and TRBJ1-6; tentatively, D is TRBD1 (5 bases). Looked up from germline, CDR1 is MNHEY and CDR2 is SVGAGI. Trimming stripped 2 bases from V and 8 bases from J, with 13 bases between. This CDR3 is 15 amino acids long. Written as DNA, the CDR3 is TGTGCCAGCAGTTACGTGGGGGGAGGAGATTCACCCCTCCACTTT. Translating it yields CASSYVGGGDSPLHF.

This clonotype was counted between two and nine times. V gene TRBV19 combines with J gene TRBJ1-1; 10 bases match TRBD1. This CDR3 has 15 amino acids. Germline V lookup: CDR1 LNHDA, CDR2 SQIVND (reference sequence). V lost 8 bases, J lost 4 bases, and 10 bases stayed unmatched. In DNA form, the CDR3 reads TGTGCCAGTTGTGATAGGGGACAGGGGCTCACTGAAGCTTTCTTT. Translating it yields CASCDRGQGLTEAFF.

The V and J genes are TRBV20-1 and TRBJ2-5, with D perhaps matching TRBD2 (7 bases). V shed 4 bases and J shed 5 bases, with 17 bases lying between them. The V gene's germline CDR1 is DFQATT and CDR2 SNEGSKA (reference sequence). The CDR3 extends over 14 amino acids. The CDR3 protein is CSAKEGGPEETQYF. CDR3 sequence (DNA): TGCAGTGCTAAGGAGGGGGGGCCGGAGGAGACCCAGTACTTC.

Judged by abundance, this clonotype is large. The chain recombines TRBV10-3 with TRBJ1-5; D is possibly TRBD1 (5 bases). CDR1 ENHRY and CDR2 SYGVKD come from the germline V gene. The CDR3 covers 14 residues. V lost 4 bases and J 5 bases, leaving 12 bases between the germline ends. The CDR3 DNA reads as TGTGCCATCAGTGGGTCGCGGGGGGATCAGCCCCAGCATTTT. Its translation is CAISGSRGDQPQHF.

This clonotype appeared once. The genes are TRBV20-1 and TRBJ2-3; D uncertain. CDR3 length: 11 residues. V was pared by 1 base and J by 8 bases, with 7 bases between. Per the germline V gene, CDR1 is DFQATT and CDR2 is SNEGSKA (reference sequence). CDR3 nucleotides: TGCAGTGCTAGAGCGGACGGTACGCAGTATTTT. Translating gives CSARADGTQYF.